This T cell receptor beta chain was documented in a study of cytomegalovirus exposure and HLA in healthy donors. The CDR3 runs to 15 residues. V lost 3 bases and J 0 bases, leaving 10 bases between the germline ends. Germline CDR1 reads MNHNS; CDR2 reads SASEGT. The table lists this clone with a few counts. The antigen remains unidentified. General study results and limits: Cytomegalovirus-associated TCR beta chains were listed, numbering 150 to 200.

Profiling relied on immunoSEQ multiplex PCR, and the TCRdb table lists in-frame clones only, not all of them. The sample carries about 330,000 clones, about nine tenths recorded once. The TCR sequence derives from a woman aged 18-29 years in good health and CMV-seronegative. Sequencing was carried out using PBMCs. V usage is TRBV6-1 and J usage is TRBJ2-3, with D maybe TRBD1 (6 bases). The DNA of the CDR3 is TGTGCCAGCAGTGATCACAGGGCTAGCACAGATACGCAGTATTTT. It encodes CASSDHRASTDTQYF.